The 19 T cell receptor beta chains listed next were all sequenced from one sample in a study of blood T cell repertoires in COVID-19. Measured with immunoSEQ multiplex PCR; TCRdb has only the in-frame clones, and not every one. Of just under 85,000 clones listed, around 87% are singletons. The specimen sequenced was peripheral blood. The receptor set was obtained from a man at least 80 years old with active or convalescent COVID-19.

The chain links TRBV29-1 to TRBJ2-1; TRBD2 agrees at 11 bases. The V gene's germline CDR1 is SQVTM and CDR2 ANQGSEA. The V and J ends lost 3 bases and 6 bases, in that order; junction bases with no gene match: 4. The CDR3 sequence is 14 residues long. The CDR3 DNA sequence: TGCAGCGTTGATTGGACTAGCGGGCGCAATGAGCAGTTCTTC. As protein: CSVDWTSGRNEQFF.

The genes are TRBV5-1 and TRBJ2-1, with D tentatively TRBD1 (6 bases). This CDR3 contains 14 residues. V was shortened by 4 bases and J by 7 bases, with 15 bases between the two germline ends. Germline loops: CDR1 SGHRS, CDR2 YFSETQ. The CDR3 DNA follows: TGCGCCAGCAGCCCGGAGTCGGACAGAAATGAGCAGTTCTTC. It yields the protein CASSPESDRNEQFF. The entire variable domain, with the rest obtained from reference TRBV5-1 and TRBJ2-1, is as follows: KAGVTQTPRYLIKTRGQQVTLSCSPISGHRSVSWYQQTPGQGLQFLFEYFSETQRNKGNFPGRFSGRQFSNSRSEMNVSTLELGDSALYLCASSPESDRNEQFFGPGTRLTVL.

This clone occurred once. V usage is TRBV19 and J usage is TRBJ2-3; 11 bases fit TRBD2. The CDR3 runs 16 residues. CDR1 is LNHDA and CDR2 is SQIVND in the germline V gene (reference sequence). Germline trimming cut 1 base from V and 5 bases from J; bases unmatched to any gene: 5. The chain's CDR3 is CASSIVSSGRQDTQYF. CDR3 nucleotide sequence: TGTGCCAGTAGTATAGTTTCTAGCGGGAGGCAAGATACGCAGTATTTT.

The chain recombines TRBV2 with TRBJ2-7, with a weak D call TRBD2 (6 bases). The CDR3 covers 14 residues. Germline V gene lookup returns CDR1 SNHLY and CDR2 FYNNEI. Trimming shortened V by 8 bases and J by 2 bases, and 16 bases separated the two germline ends. The CDR3 nucleotides are TGTGCCAGCGAGCTGGGGGGAGTGACCTACGAGCAGTACGTC. Its translation is CASELGGVTYEQYV.

The V call is TRBV18, the J call TRBJ1-1, with 7 bases matching TRBD1. V was pared by 8 bases and J by 1 base, with 7 bases of the junction left unmatched. CDR1 and CDR2 from the germline V gene are KGHSH and LQKENI. CDR3 length equals 14 residues. This CDR3 reads CASIAGTENTEAFF. The CDR3 DNA reads TGTGCCAGCATCGCCGGGACAGAGAACACTGAAGCTTTCTTT.

V usage is TRBV6-5 and J usage is TRBJ2-3; TRBD2 matches 12 bases. Trimming removed 8 bases from V and 2 bases from J; junction bases left unmatched: 5. The CDR3 runs 15 residues. Germline V lookup: CDR1 MNHEY, CDR2 SVGAGI. CDR3 sequence reads: CASGLAGLLTDTQYF. CDR3 coding DNA: TGTGCCAGCGGACTAGCGGGACTCCTCACAGATACGCAGTATTTT.

The chain uses TRBV7-2 and TRBJ1-1, with TRBD1 identical over 8 bases. The V gene's germline CDR1 is SGHTA and CDR2 FQGNSA. Unmatched junction bases numbered 5, after V lost 5 bases and J lost 3 bases. The CDR3 covers 14 residues. The CDR3, as DNA: TGTGCCAGCAGCGTCAGGGGGCGGGACACTGAAGCTTTCTTT. Translated, it gives CASSVRGRDTEAFF.

This chain links TRBV25-1 with TRBJ1-2; weak D call: TRBD1 (5 bases). The CDR3 spans 14 residues. The germline CDR1 and CDR2 sequences are MGHDK and SYGVNS. The V end was cut by 5 bases, the J end by 4 bases, with 14 bases between. The CDR3 coding sequence is TGTGCCAGCAGTCAACGAGACAGCTCCTATGGCTACACCTTC. As protein: CASSQRDSSYGYTF.

This rearrangement joins TRBV5-8 to TRBJ2-3; 8 nucleotides agree with TRBD1. V lost 7 bases to trimming and J lost 3 bases; unmatched junction nucleotides: 10. CDR3 length: 15 residues. Per germline, CDR1 SGHTS and CDR2 YDEGEE. The CDR3 reads CASRLGRGQTDTQYF. The CDR3 region has the DNA TGTGCCAGCCGTTTGGGCAGGGGGCAAACAGATACGCAGTATTTT.

This clone was seen only once. The rearrangement uses TRBV3-1 (or the pseudogene TRBV3-2) and TRBJ1-6, with 8 positions matching TRBD1. The CDR3 is 16 amino acids. V dropped 3 bases and J dropped 9; count of bases not matched to a gene: 10. The V gene's germline CDR1 is LGHDT and CDR2 YNNKEL (reference sequence). The CDR3 is CASSHNERQGFSPLHF. The DNA for the CDR3 is TGTGCCAGCAGCCACAACGAGAGACAGGGGTTTTCACCCCTCCACTTT.

The chain uses TRBV15 and TRBJ2-1; D is undetermined. Germline assignment: CDR1 LNHNV and CDR2 YYDKDF (reference sequence). V dropped 0 bases and J dropped 6 bases, with 15 bases sitting between them. The CDR3 spans 16 residues. CDR3 nucleotide sequence: TGTGCCACCAGCAGAGATAGTAGCCTTTACCCCAATGAGCAGTTCTTC. This encodes CATSRDSSLYPNEQFF.

This chain connects TRBV18 to TRBJ1-4; possible D gene TRBD1, 5 bases. CDR3 size: 15 residues. Deletions cut 3 bases from V and 8 bases from J, with 16 bases between. Germline loops: CDR1 KGHSH, CDR2 LQKENI. CDR3 region: CASSPTRGSTEKLFF. CDR3 nucleotides: TGTGCCAGCTCACCTACAAGGGGAAGTACAGAAAAACTGTTTTTT.

The J gene is TRBJ1-2, the V gene TRBV5-1; 7 bases are a match to TRBD1. CDR3 size: 14 residues. In germline, CDR1 is SGHRS, CDR2 YFSETQ. The V and J ends lost 2 bases and 6 bases, in that order; junction bases with no gene match: 7. In nucleotides, the CDR3 is TGCGCCAGCAGCTTCAACCCCGGGACAGATGGCTACACCTTC. Protein: CASSFNPGTDGYTF.

The rearrangement links TRBV7-9 to TRBJ1-2; TRBD1 agrees at 11 bases. V shed 4 bases and J 4 bases; nucleotides not matched to a gene: 8. The CDR3 totals 16 residues. In germline, CDR1 is SEHNR, CDR2 FQNEAQ (reference sequence). CDR3 residues: CASSYTGTGGVYGYTF. CDR3 in DNA: TGTGCCAGCAGCTATACCGGGACAGGGGGTGTCTATGGCTACACCTTC.

This chain links TRBV10-2 with TRBJ2-7; no reliable D call. V dropped 0 bases and J dropped 10 bases, with 13 bases sitting between them. CDR3 size: 13 residues. In germline, CDR1 is WSHSY, CDR2 SAAADI. CDR3 bases: TGCGCCAGCAGTGAGTCAGCGCGAGTCGGTCAGTACGTC. It encodes CASSESARVGQYV.

CDR3 in DNA: TGTGCCACCAGCACTAGCGGGGGGGCTCGTTACAATGAGCAGTTCTTC. This gives the protein CATSTSGGARYNEQFF. The J gene is TRBJ2-1, the V gene TRBV24-1; TRBD2 matches at 13 bases. The germline gives CDR1 KGHDR, CDR2 SFDVKD. This CDR3 contains 16 residues. With 7 bases clipped from V and 4 bases from J, the junction kept 6 bases outside the gene matches.

The CDR3 DNA follows: TGTGCCAGCAGGGAGACAGGGTATTCCTACATGAACACTGAAGCTTTCTTT. It is translated as CASRETGYSYMNTEAFF. The V call is TRBV28, the J call TRBJ1-1; TRBD1 aligns across 7 bases. Germline V gene sequence: CDR1 MDHEN, CDR2 SYDVKM. V gave up 6 bases and J gave up 0 bases; unmatched junction bases: 13. The CDR3 is 17 residues long. Looking up the rest from reference TRBV28 and TRBJ1-1 gives the full variable domain: DVKVTQSSRYLVKRTGEKVFLECVQDMDHENMFWYRQDPGLGLRLIYFSYDVKMKEKGDIPEGYSVSREKKERFSLILESASTNQTSMYLCASRETGYSYMNTEAFFGQGTRLTVV.

This clone is termed medium-sized. The chain's CDR3 is CASSSSGTGFTEAFF. Here the CDR3 DNA reads TGTGCCAGCAGTTCTTCCGGGACAGGGTTTACTGAAGCTTTCTTT. The V and J genes are TRBV28 and TRBJ1-1; 9 nucleotides agree with TRBD1. CDR1 is MDHEN and CDR2 is SYDVKM in the germline V gene. With V trimmed by 4 bases and J by 5 bases, 8 bases remained unmatched. The CDR3 is 15 residues long.

The chain combines TRBV15 with TRBJ1-2; maybe TRBD1 (6 bases). The CDR3 runs 13 residues. Germline V gives CDR1 LNHNV, CDR2 YYDKDF (reference sequence). The V and J ends lost 0 bases and 8 bases respectively, with 10 bases between them. Written as DNA, the CDR3 is TGTGCCACCAGCAGAGAACAGGGAGTCGGCTACACCTTC. Translating it yields CATSREQGVGYTF. Full variable domain (missing parts from reference TRBV15 and TRBJ1-2): DAMVIQNPRYQVTQFGKPVTLSCSQTLNHNVMYWYQQKSSQAPKLLFHYYDKDFNNEADTPDNFQSRRPNTSFCFLDIRSPGLGDTAMYLCATSREQGVGYTFGSGTRLTVV.